Below are 6 T cell receptor beta chains sequenced from a single sample in a study of blood T cell repertoires in COVID-19 (dated by TCRdb to 2020 to 2022). Libraries were built with the immunoSEQ multiplex PCR assay. TCRdb limited this immuneACCESS table to in-frame rearrangements with V and J called. A share of clones is missing; checked studies link under half to unresolved V genes, and the rest is unexplained. This sample gives some 100,000 clones in total; about 77% of them show up just once. Of the sample, 9.5% to 13% falls within the top ten clones. The specimen sequenced was peripheral blood. The receptors here all came from a woman in her seventies with acute or convalescent COVID-19.

The chain carries TRBV19 and TRBJ1-6, with TRBD1 as a possible D gene (5 bases). Germline CDR1 and CDR2: LNHDA and SQIVND (reference sequence). There are 14 residues in the CDR3. Trimming removed 5 bases at V and 13 bases at J, with 18 bases between. The CDR3 nucleotides read TGTGCCAGTAGTTCTGGACATAGCGGGTGGCCCCTCCACTTT. Translated, it gives CASSSGHSGWPLHF. Full variable domain (remainder filled in from reference TRBV19 and TRBJ1-6): DGGITQSPKYLFRKEGQNVTLSCEQNLNHDAMYWYRQDPGQGLRLIYYSQIVNDFQKGDIAEGYSVSREKKESFPLTVTSAQKNPTAFYLCASSSGHSGWPLHFGNGTRLTVT.

The chain combines TRBV6-5 with TRBJ1-2; D perhaps matches TRBD1 (6 bases). Germline CDR1 and CDR2: MNHEY and SVGAGI. There are 13 residues in the CDR3. V was shortened by 6 bases and J by 4 bases, with 12 bases between the two germline ends. DNA of the CDR3: TGTGCCAGCAGAGGGGACAACGGCTATGGCTACACCTTC. It is translated as CASRGDNGYGYTF.

The chain combines TRBV5-1 with TRBJ1-1, with 11 bases identical to TRBD1. The CDR3 has 19 residues. The germline V gene encodes CDR1 SGHRS and CDR2 YFSETQ. V shed 2 bases and J 1 base; nucleotides not matched to a gene: 13. This chain's CDR3 is CASSLSRLVGTGGNTEAFF. As DNA, the CDR3 is TGCGCCAGCAGCTTATCGCGGCTGGTCGGGACAGGGGGGAACACTGAAGCTTTCTTT.

This clone was detected only once. The CDR3: CASTEHRTGDSNQPQHF. CDR3 DNA: TGTGCCAGCACCGAACACCGTACAGGGGATAGCAATCAGCCCCAGCATTTT. The chain uses TRBV28 and TRBJ1-5, with 7 bases matching TRBD1. CDR1 is MDHEN and CDR2 is SYDVKM in the germline V gene. The CDR3 totals 17 residues. Trimming removed 7 bases from V and 0 bases from J; junction bases left unmatched: 12.

The DNA for the CDR3 is TGTGCCAGTAGCCCTCTGGGACTGGGCACAGATACGCAGTATTTT. Its protein is CASSPLGLGTDTQYF. This chain joins TRBV19 and TRBJ2-3; D possibly corresponds to TRBD2 (6 bases). V lost 6 bases and J lost 1, with 14 bases in between. The CDR3 extends over 15 amino acids. The germline V gene encodes CDR1 LNHDA and CDR2 SQIVND (reference sequence).

The J gene is TRBJ2-1, the V gene TRBV9, with D maybe TRBD2 (6 bases). The V end was cut by 0 bases, the J end by 7 bases, with 20 bases between. Germline V gene sequence: CDR1 SGDLS, CDR2 YYNGEE. There are 17 residues in the CDR3. Written as DNA, the CDR3 is TGTGCCAGCAGCGTAGATCATCGGGGGAAGACCGTTAATGAGCAGTTCTTC. Translation: CASSVDHRGKTVNEQFF.